This T cell receptor (beta chain) was observed in a study of monozygotic twins with inflammatory bowel disease. Study-wide findings and caveats: Patient repertoire variability may have increased through differing immunosuppressive treatments.

Each UMI, carrying a 6-nucleotide sample barcode, came from template switching. No DNA is given; TCRdb re-called the 5' RACE reads and lists each CDR3 protein once. This sample contains 300,000 to 350,000 distinct CDR3 sequences. Germline V gene sequence: CDR1 SEHNR, CDR2 FQNEAQ (reference sequence). The CDR3 extends over 15 amino acids. Notes on this clonotype: The antigen is unknown.

The TCR sequence derives from a human donor with ulcerative colitis or Crohn's disease, or a healthy co-twin of an affected twin (not recorded which). The chain recombines TRBV7-9 with TRBJ2-3; TCRdb's D gene call, TRBD1, goes unchecked for lack of DNA. Sequenced: blood. CDR3 sequence: CASSPPRDSTDTQYF.